Listed below are T cell receptor beta chains from one sample, sequenced in a study of shared clonotypes between healthy human individuals. Assay: immunoSEQ multiplex PCR; the TCRdb copy retains only in-frame clones and omits some. The sample lists 2 million to 3 million clones, 90% to 95% seen once, with roughly 0.36% in the top ten. Material for sequencing was naive CD4+ T cells from PBMCs. The receptor set was obtained from a man between 18 and 29 years old in good health. Some clones in this sample may be carry-over from other donors' samples. CDR3s include the opening cysteine and the closing phenylalanine or tryptophan. Fields, in order: clone size, D gene, J gene, V gene, CDR3 DNA, CDR3 protein. D genes are given only for firm matches. Size tells how often a clone was seen (once, few, many) or the class of an expanded clone, and some rows leave it out.

once,NA,TRBJ1-2,TRBV4-1,TGCGCCAGCAGCCAAGAAGTTCACCGGCAGGGGTATGGCTACACCTTC,CASSQEVHRQGYGYTF
NA,NA,TRBJ2-7,TRBV6-5,TGTGCCAGCAGTTACTCAGGGGGTGAGGCCTACGAGCAGTACTTC,CASSYSGGEAYEQYF
NA,NA,TRBJ1-5,TRBV19,TGTGCCAGTAGTATAGGGACACCGGGGCAGCCCCAGCATTTT,CASSIGTPGQPQHF
NA,TRBD2,TRBJ2-1,TRBV4-1,TGCGCCAGCAGCGCACGACAAGGCGGGAGGGCCTACAATGAGCAGTTCTTC,CASSARQGGRAYNEQFF
NA,NA,TRBJ1-3,TRBV5-4,TGTGCCAGCAGCTCTGGGATTCAACCGACAGGAAACACCATATATTTT,CASSSGIQPTGNTIYF
NA,TRBD1,TRBJ1-1,TRBV5-1,TGCGCCAGCAGCGACCAGGGACAGGATGAAGCTTTCTTT,CASSDQGQDEAFF
NA,NA,TRBJ1-2,TRBV7-2,TGTGCCAGCAGCTTATATCGCAGGGGCACCTATGGCTACACCTTC,CASSLYRRGTYGYTF
NA,NA,TRBJ1-2,TRBV4-3,TGCGCCAGCAGCCACTACAGTGCCCCCAACTATGGCTACACCTTC,CASSHYSAPNYGYTF
NA,TRBD2,TRBJ2-7,TRBV4-3,TGCGCCAGCAGCCAAGATATGGGCGGGAGAGTATACGAGCAGTACTTC,CASSQDMGGRVYEQYF
NA,TRBD1,TRBJ2-7,TRBV5-1,TGCGCCAGCAGCCCTAACTGGGACAGGTCATACGAGCAGTACTTC,CASSPNWDRSYEQYF
NA,NA,TRBJ1-1,TRBV6-5,TGTGCCAGCCGCACGATCGGGAACACTGAAGCTTTCTTT,CASRTIGNTEAFF
once,TRBD2,TRBJ2-1,TRBV5-4,TGTGCCAGCAGCGCGACTAGCGGGTCCTACAATGAGCAGTTCTTC,CASSATSGSYNEQFF
NA,NA,TRBJ2-7,TRBV18,TGTGCCAGCTCACCGTTACCCAGGGCCTACGAGCAGTACTTC,CASSPLPRAYEQYF
NA,NA,TRBJ1-5,TRBV19,TGTGCCAGTAGTATTGGTCGGCAGCCCCAGCATTTT,CASSIGRQPQHF
NA,NA,TRBJ2-2,TRBV7-3,TGTGCCAGCAGCTTACTAGTAAGCACCGGGGAGCTGTTTTTT,CASSLLVSTGELFF
NA,NA,TRBJ1-4,TRBV5-1,TGCGCCAGCAGCTTCATTGGAGAAAAACTGTTTTTT,CASSFIGEKLFF
NA,TRBD1,TRBJ2-2,TRBV6-5,TGTGCCAGCAGGCCCCGACAGGGTAACACCGGGGAGCTGTTTTTT,CASRPRQGNTGELFF
NA,NA,TRBJ2-1,TRBV2,TGTGCCAGCAGTGGGTCCCTAGTCACCAATGAGCAGTTCTTC,CASSGSLVTNEQFF
NA,NA,TRBJ1-1,TRBV7-9,TGTGCCAGCAGCTTAGACGGATCGAACACTGAAGCTTTCTTT,CASSLDGSNTEAFF
NA,NA,TRBJ2-1,TRBV7-9,TGTGCCAGCAGCTTAGGCGTCTCAGTCCCGCAGTTCTTC,CASSLGVSVPQFF
once,NA,TRBJ2-1,TRBV9,TGTGCCAGCAGCCTCGGAGCCGGAGTCGGGGAGCAGTTCTTC,CASSLGAGVGEQFF
NA,NA,TRBJ2-1,TRBV4-3,TGCGCCAGCAGCCGGCAGGGTACTGCCGACTCCTACAATGAGCAGTTCTTC,CASSRQGTADSYNEQFF
NA,NA,TRBJ2-7,TRBV6-1,TGTGCCAGCAGGGCCAAAGGGGACTACGAGCAGTACTTC,CASRAKGDYEQYF
NA,NA,TRBJ1-1,TRBV2,TGTGCCAGCAGGGTGGAGGCGGGGGAGGAGACTGAAGCTTTCTTT,CASRVEAGEETEAFF
NA,NA,TRBJ1-5,TRBV6-6,TGTGCCAGCAGTTATCTTCAGAGCAATCAGCCCCAGCATTTT,CASSYLQSNQPQHF
NA,NA,TRBJ1-2,TRBV9,TGTGCCAGCACTGCAGGCTCTAACTATGGCTACACCTTC,CASTAGSNYGYTF
NA,TRBD1,TRBJ1-1,TRBV5-5,TGTGCCAGCAGCAAAATGACAGGGAGGAACACTGAAGCTTTCTTT,CASSKMTGRNTEAFF
once,TRBD1,TRBJ2-7,TRBV2,TGTGCCAGCAGTGGACAGGGGATTAACTACGAGCAGTACTTC,CASSGQGINYEQYF
NA,NA,TRBJ2-1,TRBV20-1,TGCAGTGCTAGTAGGAGGGGTGAGCAGTTCTTC,CSASRRGEQFF
NA,TRBD1,TRBJ1-2,TRBV28,TGTGCCAGCAGTTCCTCTGGGACAGGGGGGCTTAACTATGGCTACACCTTC,CASSSSGTGGLNYGYTF
NA,TRBD2,TRBJ2-3,TRBV5-6,TGTGCCAGCAGCTTGTTTCTAGCGGGAGGGCCTCTTTCTGGTGATACGCAGTATTTT,CASSLFLAGGPLSGDTQYF
NA,NA,TRBJ1-4,TRBV4-1,TGCGCCAGCAGCCAACCTTACGGATTCCTTAATGAAAAACTGTTTTTT,CASSQPYGFLNEKLFF
few,TRBD1,TRBJ1-5,TRBV7-2,TGTGCCAGCAGCGGACAGGGGGAGCCCCAGCATTTT,CASSGQGEPQHF